This T cell receptor beta chain was obtained from a study of early T cells in non-severe SARS-CoV-2 infection. The CDR3 has 15 amino acids. The V end was cut by 0 bases, the J end by 8 bases, with 14 bases between. Germline V gene sequence: CDR1 LNHNV, CDR2 YYDKDF (reference sequence). TCRdb processed the 5' RACE reads anew with MiXCR; each CDR3 protein has one entry. The profile shows 88,000 or so distinct CDR3 sequences, 14% to 15% of them singletons. This chain links TRBV15 with TRBJ2-1; D gene unclear. Source material: whole blood. This TCR was sampled from an adult who was a healthcare worker with PCR-confirmed SARS-CoV-2 infection or an uninfected control (not recorded which). CDR3 region: CATSRDSPPGHEQFF. CDR3 sequence (DNA): TGTGCCACCAGCAGAGATAGTCCCCCCGGGCATGAGCAGTTCTTC.